This entry lists 18 T cell receptor beta chains sequenced from one sample in a study of cytomegalovirus exposure and HLA in healthy donors. PCR used 60 Vbeta primers and 13 Jbeta primers. Assay used: immunoSEQ multiplex PCR; TCRdb lists only in-frame clones, some missing. The table records fewer than 180,000 clones, less than 85% of them present only once. The sample was PBMCs. The source is a man between 50 and 59 years old in good health and CMV-seropositive.

This chain uses TRBV4-1 with TRBJ2-2, with 7 nucleotides matching TRBD2. After removal of 2 bases from V and 2 bases from J, the junction contained 5 bases not matched to a gene. Germline V lookup: CDR1 MGHRA, CDR2 YSYEKL. The CDR3 is 16 amino acids. The CDR3 DNA sequence: TGCGCCAGCAGCCAACTATCGGGAGGAAACACCGGGGAGCTGTTTTTT. Translation gives CASSQLSGGNTGELFF.

The rearrangement links TRBV19 to TRBJ2-1; TRBD2 matches 10 bases. This CDR3 is 17 amino acids long. CDR1 is LNHDA and CDR2 is SQIVND in the germline V gene (reference sequence). Trimming took 3 bases from V and 1 from J; bases not matched to a gene: 6. CDR3 DNA sequence: TGTGCCAGTAGTATCAGTCTAGCGGGGGTGTCCTACAATGAGCAGTTCTTC. Residues: CASSISLAGVSYNEQFF.

This clone was counted a few times. V and J are TRBV5-1 and TRBJ2-7, with 8 bases aligning to TRBD2. Germline V gene data show CDR1 as SGHRS and CDR2 as YFSETQ. This CDR3 contains 16 residues. The junction had 12 bases not matched to a gene; V was cut back by 5 bases and J by 2 bases. The CDR3 coding sequence is TGCGCCAGCAGTCCGATCAGCGGGAGAAGAACCTACGAGCAGTACTTC. It encodes CASSPISGRRTYEQYF.

The chain combines TRBV28 with TRBJ1-3; the D gene is possibly TRBD1 (5 bases). The CDR3 has 16 amino acids. Trimming shortened V by 3 bases and J by 4 bases, and 16 bases separated the two germline ends. Germline V gene sequence: CDR1 MDHEN, CDR2 SYDVKM. Written as DNA, the CDR3 is TGTGCCAGCAGTTTGCCCCCGCAGGGTTCAGGAAACACCATATATTTT. Amino acids: CASSLPPQGSGNTIYF.

With regard to this clone: In this CDR3 the conserved last residue, phenylalanine or tryptophan, is missing, so a read error is likely. The chain has TRBV4-2 and TRBJ2-7, with 9 bases lining up with TRBD2. With V trimmed by 0 bases and J by 6 bases, 6 bases remained unmatched. This CDR3 contains 15 residues. Germline CDR1 reads LGHNA; CDR2 reads YNFKEQ. CDR3 residues: CASSQEAGGLGEQYL. In nucleotides, the CDR3 is TGTGCCAGCAGCCAAGAGGCGGGAGGGCTGGGCGAGCAGTACCTC.

In this sample, this clone turned up once. The CDR3 is CASGPWGDREETQYF. CDR3 DNA: TGTGCCAGCGGGCCCTGGGGAGACAGGGAGGAGACCCAGTACTTC. The chain has TRBV6-1 and TRBJ2-5; TRBD1 agrees at 7 bases. The CDR3 runs to 15 residues. Germline CDR1 and CDR2: MNHNS and SASEGT. With 8 bases clipped from V and 5 bases from J, the junction kept 14 bases outside the gene matches.

This chain uses TRBV6-5 with TRBJ1-2; TRBD1 matches at 7 bases. Germline V gives CDR1 MNHEY, CDR2 SVGAGI. The CDR3 is 15 amino acids. Trimming cost V 2 bases and J 0 bases; bases outside gene matches: 3. The CDR3: CASSYGTETNYGYTF. In nucleotides, the CDR3 is TGTGCCAGCAGTTACGGGACAGAAACTAACTATGGCTACACCTTC.

This chain uses TRBV2 with TRBJ2-4; no reliable D call. Trimming took 10 bases from V and 1 from J, leaving 14 bases between them. CDR1 SNHLY and CDR2 FYNNEI come from the germline V gene. The CDR3 has 14 amino acids. DNA of the CDR3: TGTGCCACAAACTCCCCGCGCGCCAAAAACATTCAGTACTTC. Amino acids: CATNSPRAKNIQYF.

The chain is built from TRBV11-2 and TRBJ2-7, with 8 bases aligning to TRBD2. J gave up 4 bases and V 0 bases, and 11 bases lay outside the gene matches. This CDR3 comprises 17 residues. Germline assignment: CDR1 SGHAT and CDR2 FQNNGV. The CDR3 sequence: CASSLDSYKASGYEQYF. CDR3 in DNA: TGTGCCAGCAGCTTAGATTCGTATAAGGCTAGCGGGTACGAGCAGTACTTC. Variable domain in full (rest from reference TRBV11-2 and TRBJ2-7): EAGVAQSPRYKIIEKRQSVAFWCNPISGHATLYWYQQILGQGPKLLIQFQNNGVVDDSQLPKDRFSAERLKGVDSTLKIQPAKLEDSAVYLCASSLDSYKASGYEQYFGPGTRLTVT.

The chain recombines TRBV2 with TRBJ1-5; 8 bases map to TRBD1. From germline, CDR1 is SNHLY and CDR2 FYNNEI. With 4 bases clipped from V and 0 bases from J, the junction kept 8 bases outside the gene matches. The CDR3 has 17 residues. The CDR3 is CASSAGTGQYSNQPQHF. CDR3 DNA: TGTGCCAGCAGTGCAGGGACAGGACAGTATAGCAATCAGCCCCAGCATTTT.

The rearrangement links TRBV2 to TRBJ1-4; 8 nucleotides match TRBD1. The CDR3 is 14 residues long. The germline gives CDR1 SNHLY, CDR2 FYNNEI. J lost 3 bases, V lost 6 bases, and 3 bases had no gene match. The CDR3 is CASSAQGANEKLFF. CDR3 DNA sequence: TGTGCCAGCAGCGCACAGGGGGCTAATGAAAAACTGTTTTTT.

The gene calls are TRBV10-3 and TRBJ2-1, with 11 bases that match TRBD2. Germline V gene data show CDR1 as ENHRY and CDR2 as SYGVKD. This CDR3 region has 15 residues. V shed 5 bases, J shed 4 bases, and the junction held 4 bases outside the gene matches. The CDR3 protein is CAISPGTSGYNEQFF. Here the CDR3 DNA reads TGTGCCATCAGTCCCGGGACTAGCGGTTACAATGAGCAGTTCTTC.

The V call is TRBV7-2, the J call TRBJ2-1; 14 bases map to TRBD2. Looked up from germline, CDR1 is SGHTA and CDR2 is FQGNSA. Trimming took 5 bases from V and 12 from J; bases not matched to a gene: 6. The CDR3 is 14 residues long. Here the CDR3 DNA reads TGTGCCAGCAGCCAGGGACTAGCGGGAGCGGGGCAGTTCTTC. Translating it yields CASSQGLAGAGQFF.

This chain uses TRBV5-1 with TRBJ2-5; D uncertain. The DNA end lines up better with TRBJ2-7; the J call may be wrong. The CDR3 has 13 amino acids. The germline V gene has CDR1 SGHRS and CDR2 YFSETQ. CDR3 sequence: CASSSGSSYEQYF. Written as DNA, the CDR3 is TGCGCCAGCAGCTCCGGGTCTTCCTACGAGCAGTACTTC.

Only one count was recorded for this clone. The chain combines TRBV14 with TRBJ1-2; D unresolved. Trimming stripped 2 bases from V and 7 bases from J, with 8 bases between. The CDR3 has 12 residues. Germline V gene sequence: CDR1 SGHDN, CDR2 FVKESK. The CDR3 sequence is CASSQIAGGYTF. The CDR3 DNA follows: TGTGCCAGCAGCCAAATCGCCGGTGGCTACACCTTC.

This clone appeared once. The chain uses TRBV29-1 and TRBJ2-1; weak D call: TRBD1 (6 bases). Germline V CDR1 and CDR2: SQVTM, ANQGSEA. The V gene lost 4 bases and the J gene lost 2 bases, with 12 bases spanning the gap. CDR3 length: 14 amino acids. The CDR3 DNA reads TGCAGCGTTGCCCCACAGGGTACCTACAATGAGCAGTTCTTC. Amino acid sequence: CSVAPQGTYNEQFF.

In this sample, this clone turned up a few times. CDR3 nucleotide sequence: TGTGCCAGCAGCTTACCGGGACTAGCGGGAGGCTCGAACACCGGGGAGCTGTTTTTT. The encoded protein is CASSLPGLAGGSNTGELFF. The V gene is TRBV7-6, the J gene TRBJ2-2; 15 nucleotides align to TRBD2. CDR1 is SGHVS, CDR2 FNYEAQ, per germline. The CDR3 loop spans 19 amino acids. The J segment lost 0 bases and the V segment lost 2 bases, leaving 4 bases of the junction unmatched.

The V call is TRBV11-2, the J call TRBJ1-5; D is ambiguous. CDR1 is SGHAT and CDR2 is FQNNGV in the germline V gene. V lost 4 bases and J lost 8, with 9 bases in between. This CDR3 region has 12 residues. CDR3 protein: CASSSEVEPQHF. CDR3 in DNA: TGTGCCAGCAGCTCTGAGGTGGAGCCCCAGCATTTT.